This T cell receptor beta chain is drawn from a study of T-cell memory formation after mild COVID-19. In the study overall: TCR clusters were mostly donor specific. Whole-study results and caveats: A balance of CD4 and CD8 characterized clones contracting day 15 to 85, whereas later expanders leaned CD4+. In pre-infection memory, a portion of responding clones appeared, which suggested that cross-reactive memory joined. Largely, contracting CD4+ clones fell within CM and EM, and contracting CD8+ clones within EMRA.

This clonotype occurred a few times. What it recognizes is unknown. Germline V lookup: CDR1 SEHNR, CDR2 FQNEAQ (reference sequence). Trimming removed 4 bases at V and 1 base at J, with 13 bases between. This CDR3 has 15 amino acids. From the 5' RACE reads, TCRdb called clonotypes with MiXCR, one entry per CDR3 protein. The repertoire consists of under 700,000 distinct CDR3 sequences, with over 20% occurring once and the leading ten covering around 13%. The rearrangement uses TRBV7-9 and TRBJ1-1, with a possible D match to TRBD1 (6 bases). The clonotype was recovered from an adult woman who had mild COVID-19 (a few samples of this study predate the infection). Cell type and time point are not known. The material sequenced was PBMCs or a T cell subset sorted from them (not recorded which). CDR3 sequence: CASSSLRGQNTEAFF. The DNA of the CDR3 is TGTGCCAGCAGCTCGCTACGGGGACAGAACACTGAAGCTTTCTTT. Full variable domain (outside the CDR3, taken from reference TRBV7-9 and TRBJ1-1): DTGVSQNPRHKITKRGQNVTFRCDPISEHNRLYWYRQTLGQGPEFLTYFQNEAQLEKSRLLSDRFSAERPKGSFSTLEIQRTEQGDSAMYLCASSSLRGQNTEAFFGQGTRLTVV.